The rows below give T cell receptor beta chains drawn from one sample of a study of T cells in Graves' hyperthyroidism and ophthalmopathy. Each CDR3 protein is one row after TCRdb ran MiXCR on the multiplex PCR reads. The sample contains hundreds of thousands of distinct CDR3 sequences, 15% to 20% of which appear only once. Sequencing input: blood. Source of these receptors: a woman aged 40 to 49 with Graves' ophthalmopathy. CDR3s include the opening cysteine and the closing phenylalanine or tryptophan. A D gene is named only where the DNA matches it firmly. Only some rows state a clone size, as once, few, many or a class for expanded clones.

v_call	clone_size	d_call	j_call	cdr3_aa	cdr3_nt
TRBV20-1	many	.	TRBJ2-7	CSPGGVREQYF	TGCAGTCCAGGGGGGGTACGGGAGCAGTACTTC
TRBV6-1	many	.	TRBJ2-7	CASSQLGGDGYEQYF	TGTGCCAGCAGTCAACTCGGGGGTGACGGTTACGAGCAGTACTTC
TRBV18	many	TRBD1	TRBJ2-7	CASSNDRDEQYF	TGTGCCAGCTCAAACGACAGGGACGAGCAGTACTTC
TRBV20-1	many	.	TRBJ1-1	CSARDHRGRDTEAFF	TGCAGTGCTAGAGATCACAGAGGTCGTGACACTGAAGCTTTCTTT
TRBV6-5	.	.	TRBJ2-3	CASSYGTPTDTQYF	TGTGCCAGCAGTTACGGGACTCCCACAGATACGCAGTATTTT
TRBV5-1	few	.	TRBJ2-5	CASSLAVTPETQYF	TGCGCCAGCAGCTTGGCCGTCACTCCAGAGACCCAGTACTTC
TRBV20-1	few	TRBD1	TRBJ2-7	CSANDRAKPYEQYF	TGCAGTGCTAATGACAGGGCCAAACCCTACGAGCAGTACTTC
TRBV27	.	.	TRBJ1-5	CASSGAWGVPNQPQHF	TGTGCCAGCAGCGGGGCATGGGGAGTACCGAATCAGCCCCAGCATTTT
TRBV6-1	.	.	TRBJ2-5	CASGTGGAGETQYF	TGTGCCAGCGGAACAGGGGGGGCAGGGGAGACCCAGTACTTC
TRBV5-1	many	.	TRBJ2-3	CASSLLGRGTDTQYF	TGCGCCAGCAGCTTGCTCGGCAGGGGCACAGATACGCAGTATTTT
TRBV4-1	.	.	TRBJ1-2	CASRDTKQGQTDGYTF	TGCGCCAGCAGAGATACCAAACAGGGTCAAACGGATGGCTACACCTTC
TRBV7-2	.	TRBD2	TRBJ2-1	CASSLLGTSGGARDNEQFF	TGTGCCAGCAGCTTACTCGGGACTAGCGGGGGGGCAAGGGACAATGAGCAGTTCTTC
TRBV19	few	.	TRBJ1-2	CASSIRRADGYTF	TGTGCCAGTAGTATCAGGAGGGCGGATGGCTACACCTTC
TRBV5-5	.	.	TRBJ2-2	CASSMRGQNTGELFF	TGTGCCAGCAGCATGCGCGGACAAAACACCGGGGAGCTGTTTTTT
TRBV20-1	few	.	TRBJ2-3	CSAWGLLLDTQYF	TGCAGTGCCTGGGGACTCCTTCTGGATACGCAGTATTTT
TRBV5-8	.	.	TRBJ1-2	CASSLTVANYGYTF	TGTGCCAGCAGCTTGACAGTAGCTAACTATGGCTACACCTTC
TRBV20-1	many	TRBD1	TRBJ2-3	CSASSMTGETDTQYF	TGCAGTGCTAGTAGCATGACAGGGGAAACAGATACGCAGTATTTT
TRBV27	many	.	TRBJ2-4	CASSPISGLGVEAQYF	TGTGCCAGCAGCCCCATTTCGGGGCTTGGGGTGGAGGCTCAGTACTTC
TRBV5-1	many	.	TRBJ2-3	CASSLDDIWGPDTQYF	TGCGCCAGCAGCTTGGACGACATTTGGGGTCCAGATACGCAGTATTTT
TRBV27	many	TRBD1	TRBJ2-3	CASSSTDRDDTQYF	TGTGCCAGCAGTTCAACGGACAGGGACGATACGCAGTATTTT
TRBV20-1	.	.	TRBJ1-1	CSARSHGINTEAFF	TGCAGTGCTCGGAGCCATGGAATCAACACTGAAGCTTTCTTT
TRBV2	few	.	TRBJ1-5	CASSLLGQSNQPQHF	TGTGCCAGCAGCCTTCTTGGACAGAGCAATCAGCCCCAGCATTTT
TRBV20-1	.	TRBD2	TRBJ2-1	CSARDWLAGGRNEQFF	TGCAGTGCTAGAGATTGGCTAGCGGGGGGGCGGAATGAGCAGTTCTTC
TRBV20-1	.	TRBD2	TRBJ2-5	CSATPGLAEKEAQYF	TGCAGTGCGACCCCGGGACTAGCGGAGAAAGAGGCCCAGTACTTC
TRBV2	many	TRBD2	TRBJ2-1	CASRGLAALNEQFF	TGTGCCAGCAGAGGACTAGCGGCCCTCAATGAGCAGTTCTTC
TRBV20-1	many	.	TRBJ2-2	CSASRPTGELFF	TGCAGTGCTAGCCGACCCACCGGGGAGCTGTTTTTT
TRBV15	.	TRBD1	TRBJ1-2	CATSRQSGGGEYGYTF	TGTGCCACCAGCAGACAATCAGGGGGCGGGGAATATGGCTACACCTTC
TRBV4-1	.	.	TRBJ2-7	CASSKAEGIHEQYF	TGCGCCAGCAGCAAAGCGGAGGGCATCCACGAGCAGTACTTC
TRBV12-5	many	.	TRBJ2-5	CASGLRRGSPPQETQYF	TGTGCTAGTGGTTTGAGGAGGGGTTCGCCACCTCAAGAGACCCAGTACTTC
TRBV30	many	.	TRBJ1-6	CAWSVPGIDSPLHF	TGTGCCTGGAGTGTACCCGGGATTGATTCACCCCTCCACTTT
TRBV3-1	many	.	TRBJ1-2	CASSQNRYGYTF	TGTGCCAGCAGCCAGAACAGATATGGCTACACCTTC
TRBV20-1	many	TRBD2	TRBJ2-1	CTSGGGLGNEQFF	TGCACCTCGGGGGGAGGGCTCGGCAATGAGCAGTTCTTC
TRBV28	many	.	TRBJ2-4	CASSSFSLAKNIQYF	TGTGCCAGCAGTTCGTTCAGCCTAGCCAAAAACATTCAGTACTTC
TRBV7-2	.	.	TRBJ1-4	CASSPSKGEKLFF	TGTGCCAGCAGCCCAAGCAAGGGTGAGAAACTGTTTTTT
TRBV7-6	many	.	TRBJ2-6	CASSLGGAGANVLTF	TGTGCCAGCAGCTTAGGAGGGGCTGGGGCCAACGTCCTGACTTTC
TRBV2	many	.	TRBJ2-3	CASRERVDTQYF	TGTGCCAGCAGGGAGAGGGTAGATACGCAGTATTTT
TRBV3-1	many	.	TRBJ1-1	CASSQEFDTEAFF	TGTGCCAGCAGCCAAGAGTTCGACACTGAAGCTTTCTTT
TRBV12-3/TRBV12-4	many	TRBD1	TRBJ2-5	CASSPSGTGQETQYF	TGTGCCAGCAGTCCATCCGGGACAGGGCAAGAGACCCAGTACTTC
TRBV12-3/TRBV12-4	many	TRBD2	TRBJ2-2	CASSLTGGYTGELFF	TGTGCCAGCAGTTTGACCGGGGGGTACACCGGGGAGCTGTTTTTT
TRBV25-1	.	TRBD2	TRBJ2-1	CASSEKLLAGGVYNEQFF	TGTGCCAGCAGTGAAAAACTGCTAGCGGGGGGAGTCTACAATGAGCAGTTCTTC
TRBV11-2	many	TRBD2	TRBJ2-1	CASSPRWAGGSYNEQFF	TGTGCCAGCAGCCCTCGGTGGGCGGGAGGCTCCTACAATGAGCAGTTCTTC
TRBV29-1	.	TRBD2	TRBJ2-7	CSVQREATYEQYF	TGCAGCGTTCAGCGGGAGGCCACCTACGAGCAGTACTTC
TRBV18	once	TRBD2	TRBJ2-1	CASSPPLAGETYEQFF	TGTGCCAGCTCACCACCTTTGGCGGGGGAAACCTATGAGCAGTTCTTC
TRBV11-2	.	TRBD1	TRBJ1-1	CASSLRGTGIDSTEAFF	TGTGCCAGCAGCTTAAGAGGGACAGGGATCGATAGCACTGAAGCTTTCTTT
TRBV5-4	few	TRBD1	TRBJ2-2	CASTTGGDGELFF	TGTGCCAGCACGACAGGGGGGGACGGGGAGCTGTTTTTT
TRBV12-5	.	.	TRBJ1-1	CASGKGAQVTEAFF	TGTGCTAGTGGTAAAGGGGCGCAGGTCACTGAAGCTTTCTTT
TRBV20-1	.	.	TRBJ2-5	CSTAPGFQETQYF	TGCAGTACCGCTCCCGGTTTCCAAGAGACCCAGTACTTC
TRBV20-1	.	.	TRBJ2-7	CSASSSYEQCF	TGCAGTGCTAGTAGTTCCTACGAGCAGTGCTTC
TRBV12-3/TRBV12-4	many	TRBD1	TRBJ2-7	CASSLGTANYEQYF	TGTGCCAGCAGTTTGGGGACAGCAAACTACGAGCAGTACTTC
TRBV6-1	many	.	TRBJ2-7	CASVTALTGASSYEQYF	TGTGCCAGCGTTACCGCCCTAACGGGGGCCAGCTCCTACGAGCAGTACTTC
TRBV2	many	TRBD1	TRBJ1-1	CASSVQGANTEAFF	TGTGCCAGCAGTGTACAGGGGGCCAACACTGAAGCTTTCTTT
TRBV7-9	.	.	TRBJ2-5	CASSLISQGQETQYF	TGTGCCAGCAGCTTAATATCCCAGGGCCAAGAGACCCAGTACTTC
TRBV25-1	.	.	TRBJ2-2	CASSEYPGELFF	TGTGCCAGCAGTGAATATCCCGGGGAGCTGTTTTTT
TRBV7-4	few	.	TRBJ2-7	CASSLDEQYF	TGTGCCAGCAGCTTAGACGAGCAGTACTTC
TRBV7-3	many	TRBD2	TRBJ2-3	CASSLSGGTQYF	TGTGCCAGCAGCTTAAGCGGGGGTACGCAGTATTTT
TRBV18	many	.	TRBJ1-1	CANAIGENTEAFF	TGTGCCAACGCAATCGGGGAGAACACTGAAGCTTTCTTT
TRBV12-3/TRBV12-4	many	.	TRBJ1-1	CASSSRQVNTEAFF	TGTGCCAGCAGTTCTCGACAGGTGAACACTGAAGCTTTCTTT